This T cell receptor (beta chain) was retrieved from a study of cytomegalovirus exposure and HLA in healthy donors. Study observations and caveats: Most TCR sequences were uncommon, yet certain public TCRs appeared in many donors. There were approximately 150 TCR beta chains listed as cytomegalovirus-associated.

This CDR3 contains 14 residues. Trimming shortened V by 6 bases and J by 7 bases, and 15 bases separated the two germline ends. CDR1 and CDR2 from the germline V gene are KGHSH and LQKENI. With regard to this clone: The antigen remains unidentified.

These donors were members of the approximately 120-subject validation cohort, a group separate from the approximately 680-subject first cohort. TCRdb's copy holds only in-frame clones and misses some; the assay was immunoSEQ multiplex PCR. The sample contains 150,000 or so clones, less than 95% of which appear only once. The chain combines TRBV18 with TRBJ1-4; D ambiguous. What was sequenced was PBMCs. The clonotype originates from a man aged 18 to 29 in good health and CMV-seropositive. The chain's CDR3 is CASSAAGEGEKLFF. CDR3 DNA sequence: TGTGCCAGCTCCGCTGCCGGGGAGGGTGAAAAACTGTTTTTT.